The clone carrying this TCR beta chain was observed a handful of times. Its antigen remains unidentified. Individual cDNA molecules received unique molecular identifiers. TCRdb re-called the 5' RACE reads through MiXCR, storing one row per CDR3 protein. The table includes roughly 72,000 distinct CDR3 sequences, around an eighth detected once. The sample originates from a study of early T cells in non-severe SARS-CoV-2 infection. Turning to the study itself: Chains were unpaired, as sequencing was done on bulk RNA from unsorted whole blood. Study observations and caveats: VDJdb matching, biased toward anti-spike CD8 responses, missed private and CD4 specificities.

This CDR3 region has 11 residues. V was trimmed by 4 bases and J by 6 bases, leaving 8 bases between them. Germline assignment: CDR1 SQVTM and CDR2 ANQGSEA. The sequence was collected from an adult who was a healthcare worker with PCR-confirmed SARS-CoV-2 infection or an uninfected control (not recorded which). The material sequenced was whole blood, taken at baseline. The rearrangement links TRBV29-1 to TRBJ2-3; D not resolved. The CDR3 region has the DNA TGCAGCGTTGGGCCTGCGGATACGCAGTATTTT. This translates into CSVGPADTQYF.